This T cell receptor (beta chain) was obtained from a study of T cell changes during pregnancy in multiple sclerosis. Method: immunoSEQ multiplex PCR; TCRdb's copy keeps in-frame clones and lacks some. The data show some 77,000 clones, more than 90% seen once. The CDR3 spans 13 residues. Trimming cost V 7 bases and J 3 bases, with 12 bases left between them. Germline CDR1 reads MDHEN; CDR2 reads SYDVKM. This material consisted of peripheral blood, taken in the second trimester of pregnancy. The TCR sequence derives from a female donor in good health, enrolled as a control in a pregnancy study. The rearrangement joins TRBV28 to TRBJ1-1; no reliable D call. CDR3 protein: CASTFLRDTEAFF. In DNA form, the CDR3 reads TGTGCCAGCACCTTTCTGAGAGACACTGAAGCTTTCTTT.